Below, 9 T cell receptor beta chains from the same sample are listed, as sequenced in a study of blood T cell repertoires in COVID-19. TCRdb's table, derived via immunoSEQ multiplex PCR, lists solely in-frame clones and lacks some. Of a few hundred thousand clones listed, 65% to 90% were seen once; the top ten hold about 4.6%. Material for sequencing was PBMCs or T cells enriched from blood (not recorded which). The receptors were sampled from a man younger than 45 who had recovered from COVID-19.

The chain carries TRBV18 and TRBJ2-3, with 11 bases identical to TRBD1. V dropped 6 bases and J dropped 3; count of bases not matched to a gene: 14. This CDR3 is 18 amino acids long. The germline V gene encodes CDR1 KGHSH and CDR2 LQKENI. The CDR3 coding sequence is TGTGCCAGCTCCCATTATTCCGGGACAGGGGGAAATACAGATACGCAGTATTTT. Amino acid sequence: CASSHYSGTGGNTDTQYF.

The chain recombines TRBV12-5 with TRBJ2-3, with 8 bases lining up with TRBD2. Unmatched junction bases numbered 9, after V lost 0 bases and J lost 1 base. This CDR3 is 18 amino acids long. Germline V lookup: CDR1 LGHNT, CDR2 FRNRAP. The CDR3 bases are TGTGCTAGTGGTTTGGTACTGGGGAATAGCGGGGGCACAGATACGCAGTATTTT. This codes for CASGLVLGNSGGTDTQYF.

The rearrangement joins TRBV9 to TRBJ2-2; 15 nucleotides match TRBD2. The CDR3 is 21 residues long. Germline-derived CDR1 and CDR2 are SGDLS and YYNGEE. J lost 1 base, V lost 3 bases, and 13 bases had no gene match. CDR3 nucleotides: TGTGCCAGCAGCGAGTCTAGATGGACTAGCGGGAGGGCCGGGAACACCGGGGAGCTGTTTTTT. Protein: CASSESRWTSGRAGNTGELFF.

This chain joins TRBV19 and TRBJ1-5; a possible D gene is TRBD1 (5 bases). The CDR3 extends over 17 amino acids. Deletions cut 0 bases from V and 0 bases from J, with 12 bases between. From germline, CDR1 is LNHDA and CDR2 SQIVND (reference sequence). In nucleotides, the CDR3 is TGTGCCAGTAGTATAGATGGGGGGTTCTATAGCAATCAGCCCCAGCATTTT. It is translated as CASSIDGGFYSNQPQHF.

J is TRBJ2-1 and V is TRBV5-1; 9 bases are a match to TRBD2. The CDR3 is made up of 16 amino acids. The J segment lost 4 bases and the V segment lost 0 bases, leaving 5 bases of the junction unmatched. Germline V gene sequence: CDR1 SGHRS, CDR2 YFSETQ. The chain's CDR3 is CASSLVAGAAYNEQFF. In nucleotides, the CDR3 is TGCGCCAGCAGCTTGGTAGCGGGGGCCGCATACAATGAGCAGTTCTTC.

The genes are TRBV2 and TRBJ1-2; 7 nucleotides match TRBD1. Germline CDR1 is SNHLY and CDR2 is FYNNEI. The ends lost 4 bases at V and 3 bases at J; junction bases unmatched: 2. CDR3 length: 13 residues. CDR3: CASSVQGDYGYTF. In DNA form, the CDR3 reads TGTGCCAGCAGTGTCCAGGGGGACTATGGCTACACCTTC.

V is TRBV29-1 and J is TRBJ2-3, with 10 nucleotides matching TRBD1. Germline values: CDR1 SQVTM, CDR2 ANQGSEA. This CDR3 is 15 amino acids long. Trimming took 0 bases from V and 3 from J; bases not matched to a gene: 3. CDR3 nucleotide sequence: TGCAGCGTTGAAGATTGGACAGGGGGAACAGATACGCAGTATTTT. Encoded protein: CSVEDWTGGTDTQYF.

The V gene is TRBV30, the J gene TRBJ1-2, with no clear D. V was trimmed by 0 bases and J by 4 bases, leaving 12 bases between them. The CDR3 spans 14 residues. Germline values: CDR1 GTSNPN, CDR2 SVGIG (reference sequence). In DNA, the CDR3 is TGTGCCTGGAGTGTACGGTGGGCCACCTATGGCTACACCTTC. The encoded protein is CAWSVRWATYGYTF.

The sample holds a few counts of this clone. CDR3: CASAVDRGDGYTF. The CDR3 nucleotides are TGTGCCAGCGCGGTGGACAGGGGTGATGGCTACACCTTC. The chain links TRBV2 to TRBJ1-2, with 9 bases identical to TRBD1. This CDR3 is built from 13 residues. V was clipped by 8 bases and J by 6 bases; unmatched bases: 7. In germline, CDR1 is SNHLY, CDR2 FYNNEI.